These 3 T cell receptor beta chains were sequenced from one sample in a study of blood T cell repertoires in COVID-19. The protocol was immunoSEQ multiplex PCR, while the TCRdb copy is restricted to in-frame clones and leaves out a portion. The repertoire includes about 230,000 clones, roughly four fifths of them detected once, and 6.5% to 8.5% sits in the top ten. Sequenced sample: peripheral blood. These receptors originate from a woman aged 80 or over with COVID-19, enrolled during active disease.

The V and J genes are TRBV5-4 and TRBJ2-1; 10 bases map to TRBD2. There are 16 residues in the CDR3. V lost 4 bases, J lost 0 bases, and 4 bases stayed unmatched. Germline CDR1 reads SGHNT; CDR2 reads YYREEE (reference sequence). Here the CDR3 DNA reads TGTGCCAGCAGCGGGGGACTAGCGAGCTCCTACAATGAGCAGTTCTTC. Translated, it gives CASSGGLASSYNEQFF.

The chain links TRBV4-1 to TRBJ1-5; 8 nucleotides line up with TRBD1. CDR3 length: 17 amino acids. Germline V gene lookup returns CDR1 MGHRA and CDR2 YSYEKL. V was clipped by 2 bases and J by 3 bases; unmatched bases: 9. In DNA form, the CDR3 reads TGCGCCAGCAGCCAATTAGGACAGGGAACGAACAATCAGCCCCAGCATTTT. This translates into CASSQLGQGTNNQPQHF.

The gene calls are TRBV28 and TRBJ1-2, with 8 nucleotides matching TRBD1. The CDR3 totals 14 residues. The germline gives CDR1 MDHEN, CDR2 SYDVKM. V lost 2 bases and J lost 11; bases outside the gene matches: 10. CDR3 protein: CASSLTGTGLWYTF. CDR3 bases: TGTGCCAGCAGTTTAACTGGGACAGGTCTATGGTACACCTTC.